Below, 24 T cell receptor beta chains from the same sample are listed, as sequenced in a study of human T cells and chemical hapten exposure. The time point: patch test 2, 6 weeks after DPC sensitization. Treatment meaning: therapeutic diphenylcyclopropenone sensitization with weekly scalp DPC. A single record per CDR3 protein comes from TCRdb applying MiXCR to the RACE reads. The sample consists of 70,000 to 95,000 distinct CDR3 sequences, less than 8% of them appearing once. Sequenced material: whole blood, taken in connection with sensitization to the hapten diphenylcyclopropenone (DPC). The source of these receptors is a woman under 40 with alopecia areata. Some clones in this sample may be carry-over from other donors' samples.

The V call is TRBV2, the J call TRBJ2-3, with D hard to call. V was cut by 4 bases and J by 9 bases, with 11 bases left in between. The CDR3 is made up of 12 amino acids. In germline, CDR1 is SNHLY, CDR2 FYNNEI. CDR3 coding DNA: TGTGCCAGCAGTGGGGCAGTGACCACGCAGTATTTT. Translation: CASSGAVTTQYF.

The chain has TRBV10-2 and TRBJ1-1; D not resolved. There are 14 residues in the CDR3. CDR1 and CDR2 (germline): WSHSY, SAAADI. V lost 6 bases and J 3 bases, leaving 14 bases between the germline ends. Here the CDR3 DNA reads TGCGCCAGCAGGAAGAATCCGAGGGACACTGAAGCTTTCTTT. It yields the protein CASRKNPRDTEAFF.

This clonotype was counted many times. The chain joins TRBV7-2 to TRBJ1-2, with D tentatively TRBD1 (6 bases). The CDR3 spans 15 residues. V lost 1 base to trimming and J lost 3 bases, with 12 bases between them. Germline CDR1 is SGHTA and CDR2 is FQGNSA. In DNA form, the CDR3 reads TGTGCCAGCAGCTTAGGTCAGGGGCGCGACTATGGCTACACCTTC. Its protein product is CASSLGQGRDYGYTF.

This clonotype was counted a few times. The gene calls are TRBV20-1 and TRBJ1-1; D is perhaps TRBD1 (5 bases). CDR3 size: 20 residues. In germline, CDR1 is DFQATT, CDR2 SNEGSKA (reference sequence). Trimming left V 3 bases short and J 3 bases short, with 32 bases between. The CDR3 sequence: CSASYLQGGGGVVVYTEAFF. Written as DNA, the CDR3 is TGCAGTGCTAGTTATTTGCAGGGAGGTGGGGGGGTAGTCGTCTACACTGAAGCTTTCTTT.

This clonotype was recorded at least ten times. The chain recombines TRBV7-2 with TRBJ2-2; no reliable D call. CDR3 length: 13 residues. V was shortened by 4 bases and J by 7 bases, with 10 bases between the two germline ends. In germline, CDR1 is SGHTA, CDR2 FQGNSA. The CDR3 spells CASSSRALGELFF. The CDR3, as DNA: TGTGCCAGCAGCTCTAGGGCTCTCGGGGAGCTGTTTTTT.

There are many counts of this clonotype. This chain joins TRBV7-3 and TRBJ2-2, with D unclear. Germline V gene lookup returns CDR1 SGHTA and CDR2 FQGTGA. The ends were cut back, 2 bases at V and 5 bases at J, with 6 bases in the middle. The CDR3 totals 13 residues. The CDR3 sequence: CASSLYATGELFF. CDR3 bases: TGTGCCAGCAGCTTATACGCGACCGGGGAGCTGTTTTTT.

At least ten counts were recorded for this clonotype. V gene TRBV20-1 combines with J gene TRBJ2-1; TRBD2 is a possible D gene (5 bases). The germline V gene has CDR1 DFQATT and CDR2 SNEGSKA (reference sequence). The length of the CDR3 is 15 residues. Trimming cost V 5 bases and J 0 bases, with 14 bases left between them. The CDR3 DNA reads TGCAGTGCTCCGCGCGGGCGGACCTCCTACAATGAGCAGTTCTTC. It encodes CSAPRGRTSYNEQFF.

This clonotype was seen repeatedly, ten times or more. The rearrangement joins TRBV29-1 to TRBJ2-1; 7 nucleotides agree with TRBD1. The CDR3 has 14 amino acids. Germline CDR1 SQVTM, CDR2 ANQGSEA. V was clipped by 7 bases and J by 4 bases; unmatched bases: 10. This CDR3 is CSGRTGTEYNEQFF. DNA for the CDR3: TGCAGCGGTAGAACCGGGACAGAATACAATGAGCAGTTCTTC.

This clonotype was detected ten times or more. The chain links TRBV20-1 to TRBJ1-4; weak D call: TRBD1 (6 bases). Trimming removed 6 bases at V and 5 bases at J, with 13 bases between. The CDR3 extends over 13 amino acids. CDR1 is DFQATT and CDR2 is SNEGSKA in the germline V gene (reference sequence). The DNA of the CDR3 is TGCAGTGCCCAAGGGGGAATGAATGAAAAACTGTTTTTT. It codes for CSAQGGMNEKLFF.

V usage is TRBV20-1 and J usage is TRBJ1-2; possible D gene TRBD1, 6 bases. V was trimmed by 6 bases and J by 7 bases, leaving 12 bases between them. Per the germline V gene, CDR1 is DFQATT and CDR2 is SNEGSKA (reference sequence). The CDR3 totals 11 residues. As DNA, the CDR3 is TGCAGTGCGGCCCGGGGGCCTGGCTACACCTTC. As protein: CSAARGPGYTF.

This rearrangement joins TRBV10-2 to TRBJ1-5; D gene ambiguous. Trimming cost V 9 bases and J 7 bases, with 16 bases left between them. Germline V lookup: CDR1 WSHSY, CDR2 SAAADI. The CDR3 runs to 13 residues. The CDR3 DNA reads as TGCGCCAGTAACTGGGAAGGGAGGCAGCCCCAGCATTTT. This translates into CASNWEGRQPQHF.

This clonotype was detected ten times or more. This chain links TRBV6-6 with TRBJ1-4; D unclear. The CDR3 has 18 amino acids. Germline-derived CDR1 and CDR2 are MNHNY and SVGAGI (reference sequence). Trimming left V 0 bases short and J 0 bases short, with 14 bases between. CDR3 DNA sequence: TGTGCCAGCAGTTACTCGAGGCGTTCCCAGTCAACTAATGAAAAACTGTTTTTT. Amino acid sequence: CASSYSRRSQSTNEKLFF.

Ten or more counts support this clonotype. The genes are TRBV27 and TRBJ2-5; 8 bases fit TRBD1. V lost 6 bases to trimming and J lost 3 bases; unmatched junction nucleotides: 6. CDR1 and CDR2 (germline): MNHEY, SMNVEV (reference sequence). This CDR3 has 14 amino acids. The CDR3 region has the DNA TGTGCCAGCAGGGACTTGGGACAGGAAGAGACCCAGTACTTC. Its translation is CASRDLGQEETQYF.

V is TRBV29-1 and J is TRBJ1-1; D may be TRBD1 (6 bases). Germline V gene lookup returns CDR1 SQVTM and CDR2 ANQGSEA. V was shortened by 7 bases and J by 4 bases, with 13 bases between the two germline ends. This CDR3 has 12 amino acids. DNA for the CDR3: TGCAGCGCCAACAGGGCCGCCACTGAAGCTTTCTTT. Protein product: CSANRAATEAFF. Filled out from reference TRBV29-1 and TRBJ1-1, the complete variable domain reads SAVISQKPSRDICQRGTSLTIQCQVDSQVTMMFWYRQQPGQSLTLIATANQGSEATYESGFVIDKFPISRPNLTFSTLTVSNMSPEDSSIYLCSANRAATEAFFGQGTRLTVV.

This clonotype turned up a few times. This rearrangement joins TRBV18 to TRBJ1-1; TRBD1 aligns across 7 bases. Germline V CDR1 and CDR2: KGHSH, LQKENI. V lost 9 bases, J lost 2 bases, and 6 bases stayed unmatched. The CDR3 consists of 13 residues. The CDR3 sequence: CASLQGLNTEAFF. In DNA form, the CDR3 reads TGTGCCAGTCTACAGGGGCTCAACACTGAAGCTTTCTTT.

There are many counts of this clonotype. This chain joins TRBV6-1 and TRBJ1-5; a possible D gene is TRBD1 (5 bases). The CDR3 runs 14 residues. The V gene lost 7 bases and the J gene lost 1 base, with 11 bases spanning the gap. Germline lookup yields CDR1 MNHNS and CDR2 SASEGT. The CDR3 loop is CASNRGISNQPQHF. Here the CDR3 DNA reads TGTGCCAGCAATCGGGGCATAAGCAATCAGCCCCAGCATTTT.

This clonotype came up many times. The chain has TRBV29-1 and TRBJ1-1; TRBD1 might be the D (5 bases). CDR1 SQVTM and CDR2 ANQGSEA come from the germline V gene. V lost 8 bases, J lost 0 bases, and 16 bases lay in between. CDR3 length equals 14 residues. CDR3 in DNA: TGCAGCTCCAGTAAGACGGGGCTGAACACTGAAGCTTTCTTT. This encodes CSSSKTGLNTEAFF.

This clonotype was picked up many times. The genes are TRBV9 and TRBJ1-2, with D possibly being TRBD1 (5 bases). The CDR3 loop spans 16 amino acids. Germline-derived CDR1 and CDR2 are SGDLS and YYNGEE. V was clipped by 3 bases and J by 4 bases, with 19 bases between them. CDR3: CASSAVSPQQGYGYTF. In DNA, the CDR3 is TGTGCCAGCAGCGCCGTATCCCCCCAGCAGGGCTATGGCTACACCTTC.

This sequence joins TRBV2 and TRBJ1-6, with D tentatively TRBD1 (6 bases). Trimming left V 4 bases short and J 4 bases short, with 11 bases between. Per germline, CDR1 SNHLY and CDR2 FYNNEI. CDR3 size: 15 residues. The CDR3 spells CASSVGGGYNSPLHF. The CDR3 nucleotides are TGTGCCAGCAGTGTAGGAGGGGGTTATAATTCACCCCTCCACTTT.

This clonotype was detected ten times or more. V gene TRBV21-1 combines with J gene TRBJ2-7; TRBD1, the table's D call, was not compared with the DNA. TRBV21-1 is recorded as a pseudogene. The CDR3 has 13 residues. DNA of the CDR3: TGTGCCAGCAGCAGTAAGGGGGCTGACGAGCAGTACTTC. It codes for CASSSKGADEQYF.

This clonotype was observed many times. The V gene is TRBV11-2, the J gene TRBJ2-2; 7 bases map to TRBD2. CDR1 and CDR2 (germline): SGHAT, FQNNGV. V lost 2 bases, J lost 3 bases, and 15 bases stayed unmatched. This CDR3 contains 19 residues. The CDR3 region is CASSLIQPKMGRDTGELFF. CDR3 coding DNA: TGTGCCAGCAGCTTAATACAGCCTAAAATGGGGAGGGACACCGGGGAGCTGTTTTTT.

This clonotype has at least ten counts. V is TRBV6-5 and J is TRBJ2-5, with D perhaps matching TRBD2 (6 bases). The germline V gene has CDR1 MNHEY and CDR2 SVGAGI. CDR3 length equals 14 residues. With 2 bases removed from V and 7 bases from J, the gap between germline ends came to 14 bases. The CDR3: CASSYTQVGRTQYF. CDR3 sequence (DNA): TGTGCCAGCAGTTACACACAGGTCGGGAGGACCCAGTACTTC.

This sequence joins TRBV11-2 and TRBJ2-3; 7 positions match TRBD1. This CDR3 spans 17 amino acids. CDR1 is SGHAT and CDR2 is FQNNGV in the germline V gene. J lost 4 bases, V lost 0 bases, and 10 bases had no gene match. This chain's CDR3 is CASSLDPYRGGADTQYF. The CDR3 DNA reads TGTGCCAGCAGCTTAGATCCATATCGAGGGGGCGCAGATACGCAGTATTTT.

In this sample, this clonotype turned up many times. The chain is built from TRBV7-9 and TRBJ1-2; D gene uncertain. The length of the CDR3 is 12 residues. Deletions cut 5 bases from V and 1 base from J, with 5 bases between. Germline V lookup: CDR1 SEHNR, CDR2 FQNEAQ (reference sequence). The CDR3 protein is CASSPNNYGYTF. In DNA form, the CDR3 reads TGTGCCAGCAGCCCGAATAACTATGGCTACACCTTC.